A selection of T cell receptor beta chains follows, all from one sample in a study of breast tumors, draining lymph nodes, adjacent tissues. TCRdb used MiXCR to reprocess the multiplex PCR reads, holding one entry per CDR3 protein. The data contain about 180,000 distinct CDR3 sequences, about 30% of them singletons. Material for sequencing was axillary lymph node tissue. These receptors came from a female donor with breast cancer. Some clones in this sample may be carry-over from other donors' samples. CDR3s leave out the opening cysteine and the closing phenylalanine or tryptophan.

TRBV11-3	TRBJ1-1	ASSPDGTRAF
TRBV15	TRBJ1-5	ATSRDRTSNQPQH
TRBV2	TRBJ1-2	ASSEGTGAYGYT
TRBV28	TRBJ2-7	ASSPADFNRGAPEQY
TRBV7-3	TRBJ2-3	ASSSDFTDTQY
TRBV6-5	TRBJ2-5	ASSLTGGSSSGQY
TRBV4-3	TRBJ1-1	ASRRGTEAF
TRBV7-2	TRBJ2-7	ASSTILQGYEQY
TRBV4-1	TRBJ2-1	ASSQEGTGAIYNEQF
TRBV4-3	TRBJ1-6	ASSHGGGDLH
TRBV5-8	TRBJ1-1	ASTPDREDTEAF
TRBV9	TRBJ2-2	ASSVASSGGTGELF
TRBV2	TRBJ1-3	ASTSPPGNTIY
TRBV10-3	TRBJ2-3	AISDLGASGGDTQY
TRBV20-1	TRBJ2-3	SAVEASGATDTQY